The next 27 T cell receptor beta chains were all read from a single sample in a study of identical twins. TCRdb redid the calling of the 5' RACE reads with MiXCR, one entry per CDR3 protein. The table lists around 1.7 million distinct CDR3 sequences, under 35% of them singletons. Sequenced sample: cord blood. All receptors derive from a newborn girl in good health.

In this sample, this clonotype turned up a few times. The J gene is TRBJ2-1, the V gene TRBV4-2; D gene uncertain. With 0 bases removed from V and 4 bases from J, the gap between germline ends came to 10 bases. The CDR3 runs 15 residues. Germline V lookup: CDR1 LGHNA, CDR2 YNFKEQ. CDR3 sequence reads: CASSQDVPGYNEQFF. In DNA, the CDR3 is TGTGCCAGCAGCCAAGATGTCCCTGGTTACAATGAGCAGTTCTTC.

The J gene is TRBJ1-5, the V gene TRBV28; a weak D match, TRBD1 (5 bases). Germline lookup yields CDR1 MDHEN and CDR2 SYDVKM. The CDR3 is 14 residues long. V lost 6 bases, J lost 5 bases, and 14 bases lay in between. This CDR3 reads CASSIGARDQPQHF. The CDR3 DNA follows: TGTGCCAGCAGCATAGGGGCGAGAGATCAGCCCCAGCATTTT.

This clonotype occurred a few times. The chain is built from TRBV28 and TRBJ2-7; TRBD1 agrees at 8 bases. Losses at the gene ends were 2 bases for V and 12 bases for J; bases not matched to a gene: 6. The CDR3 totals 12 residues. The germline gives CDR1 MDHEN, CDR2 SYDVKM. The CDR3 DNA sequence: TGTGCCAGCAGTTTACCCGGACAGGGCGGGTACTTC. Its protein is CASSLPGQGGYF.

The gene calls are TRBV20-1 and TRBJ2-5, with 7 bases identical to TRBD2. Germline CDR1 and CDR2: DFQATT and SNEGSKA (reference sequence). The J segment lost 11 bases and the V segment lost 5 bases, leaving 17 bases of the junction unmatched. This CDR3 comprises 14 residues. DNA for the CDR3: TGCAGTGCTCCGGCCCAAGCGGGATCCAATGAGCAGTACTTC. Amino acids: CSAPAQAGSNEQYF.

The chain employs TRBV20-1 and TRBJ2-1, with D hard to call. Per the germline V gene, CDR1 is DFQATT and CDR2 is SNEGSKA (reference sequence). The CDR3 is 17 amino acids. V lost 5 bases and J lost 0, with 20 bases in between. The CDR3 DNA reads TGCAGTGCTCCATTGGGCCCAGATTGGAGCTCCTACAATGAGCAGTTCTTC. Protein product: CSAPLGPDWSSYNEQFF.

This clonotype was seen a few times. The DNA of the CDR3 is TGTGCCAGCACCTCAGGACAGGGCGTCTACGAGCAGTACTTC. Translating gives CASTSGQGVYEQYF. The rearrangement joins TRBV27 to TRBJ2-7; 8 nucleotides line up with TRBD1. V shed 7 bases, J shed 3 bases, and the junction held 8 bases outside the gene matches. There are 14 residues in the CDR3. The germline CDR1 and CDR2 sequences are MNHEY and SMNVEV (reference sequence).

The V and J genes are TRBV5-1 and TRBJ2-1, with TRBD1 identical over 11 bases. The CDR3 sequence is 14 residues long. Germline V gene data show CDR1 as SGHRS and CDR2 as YFSETQ. After removal of 7 bases from V and 8 bases from J, the junction contained 8 bases not matched to a gene. This CDR3 reads CASSWTGGRDEQFF. CDR3 nucleotide sequence: TGCGCCAGCTCCTGGACAGGGGGCAGGGATGAGCAGTTCTTC.

The chain carries TRBV7-2 and TRBJ2-2; TRBD2 aligns across 10 bases. In germline, CDR1 is SGHTA, CDR2 FQGNSA. The CDR3 is 16 amino acids. J was trimmed by 1 base and V by 5 bases; bases with no gene match: 4. The CDR3 DNA sequence: TGTGCCAGCAGCCTGGGACTAGCGAGGAACACCGGGGAGCTGTTTTTT. This gives the protein CASSLGLARNTGELFF.

This clonotype has at least ten counts. CDR3 nucleotides: TGCAGCGCCACCCCTAGCGGGGGGGAAGATACGCAGTATTTT. This gives the protein CSATPSGGEDTQYF. The chain combines TRBV29-1 with TRBJ2-3; 12 nucleotides match TRBD2. The J segment lost 5 bases and the V segment lost 7 bases, leaving 7 bases of the junction unmatched. The CDR3 runs to 14 residues. Germline CDR1 SQVTM, CDR2 ANQGSEA.

The chain employs TRBV4-1 and TRBJ1-5, with TRBD1 as a possible D gene (6 bases). The CDR3 totals 13 residues. The germline V gene encodes CDR1 MGHRA and CDR2 YSYEKL. The V and J ends lost 3 bases and 5 bases respectively, with 8 bases between them. Here the CDR3 reads CASSQRQDQPQHF. CDR3 coding DNA: TGCGCCAGCAGCCAGCGACAGGATCAGCCCCAGCATTTT.

This chain connects TRBV20-1 to TRBJ2-4, with D perhaps matching TRBD2 (6 bases). The J call is doubtful: the DNA matches TRBJ2-5 better. This CDR3 region has 13 residues. CDR1 DFQATT and CDR2 SNEGSKA come from the germline V gene (reference sequence). Written as DNA, the CDR3 is TGCAGTGCTCCTCTAGCGAATGGAGAGACCCAGTACTTC. As protein: CSAPLANGETQYF.

This clonotype showed up many times. The chain carries TRBV18 and TRBJ2-5, with D hard to call. Germline-derived CDR1 and CDR2 are KGHSH and LQKENI. V shed 8 bases and J shed 4 bases, with 11 bases lying between them. The CDR3 runs 12 residues. For the CDR3, the DNA is TGTGCCAGCAGCCCATTAGGAGAGACCCAGTACTTC. It encodes CASSPLGETQYF. Full variable domain (missing parts from reference TRBV18 and TRBJ2-5): NAGVMQNPRHLVRRRGQEARLRCSPMKGHSHVYWYRQLPEEGLKFMVYLQKENIIDESGMPKERFSAEFPKEGPSILRIQQVVRGDSAAYFCASSPLGETQYFGPGTRLLVL.

This clonotype was recorded only once. V and J are TRBV12-3 or TRBV12-4 and TRBJ2-7, with TRBD1 matching over 9 bases. The length of the CDR3 is 15 residues. J was trimmed by 3 bases and V by 9 bases; bases with no gene match: 12. This CDR3 reads CARRTGETGGYEQYF. Here the CDR3 DNA reads TGTGCCAGAAGGACCGGCGAGACAGGGGGCTACGAGCAGTACTTC.

Comments on this clonotype: This may be a read error, as it is one base from a much larger clone. The rearrangement uses TRBV6-5 and TRBJ2-5; D uncertain. Gene TRBJ2-7 matches the end of the DNA better, so the J call may be wrong. This CDR3 contains 14 residues. Per germline, CDR1 MNHEY and CDR2 SVGAGI. The CDR3 bases are TGTGCCAGCAGTTACAAGTGGGATTCCTACGAGCAGTACTTC. Translation: CASSYKWDSYEQYF.

This chain joins TRBV12-5 and TRBJ2-1; TRBD1 matches 8 bases. Germline lookup yields CDR1 LGHNT and CDR2 FRNRAP. V lost 7 bases to trimming and J lost 6 bases; unmatched junction nucleotides: 11. The CDR3 length is 15 residues. This CDR3 is CASALRGQGSNEQFF. DNA for the CDR3: TGTGCTAGTGCCTTGCGAGGACAGGGAAGCAATGAGCAGTTCTTC.

This clonotype was seen more than once but under ten times. This chain joins TRBV27 and TRBJ1-6; D might be TRBD1 (5 bases). The CDR3 sequence is 15 residues long. Germline assignment: CDR1 MNHEY and CDR2 SMNVEV (reference sequence). The V gene lost 3 bases and the J gene lost 5 bases, with 11 bases spanning the gap. CDR3 residues: CASSFGGTHNSPLHF. DNA for the CDR3: TGTGCCAGCAGTTTTGGGGGGACCCATAATTCACCCCTCCACTTT.

The J gene is TRBJ1-1, the V gene TRBV27, with 7 bases matching TRBD1. V was clipped by 5 bases and J by 9 bases; unmatched bases: 18. This CDR3 is built from 16 residues. Germline V gene sequence: CDR1 MNHEY, CDR2 SMNVEV (reference sequence). CDR3: CASSTRRGPEGMQAFF. The CDR3 DNA is TGTGCCAGCAGTACAAGGAGGGGGCCGGAGGGGATGCAAGCTTTCTTT.

This clonotype was recorded a few times. The rearrangement uses TRBV29-1 and TRBJ2-3; 7 bases are shared with TRBD2. V lost 7 bases, J lost 5 bases, and 9 bases stayed unmatched. Germline V gene lookup returns CDR1 SQVTM and CDR2 ANQGSEA. The CDR3 totals 13 residues. This CDR3 reads CSEVRLARDTQYF. The DNA of the CDR3 is TGCAGCGAGGTACGACTAGCCAGAGATACGCAGTATTTT.

This clonotype came up a few times. V and J are TRBV4-1 and TRBJ2-3; D call uncertain. Germline loops: CDR1 MGHRA, CDR2 YSYEKL. Trimming pared 4 bases from V and 1 base from J, leaving 18 bases between. The CDR3 has 17 residues. CDR3 amino acids: CASSRNTESGGTDTQYF. Here the CDR3 DNA reads TGCGCCAGCAGCCGCAATACAGAGTCGGGTGGCACAGATACGCAGTATTTT.

The chain combines TRBV12-3 or TRBV12-4 with TRBJ1-2; a possible D gene is TRBD1 (5 bases). This CDR3 region has 16 residues. The V end lost 6 bases, the J end lost 0 bases, and 17 bases lay between the germline ends. DNA of the CDR3: TGTGCCAGCAGCCTACGGAACAGGCGCACTAACTATGGCTACACCTTC. Translation gives CASSLRNRRTNYGYTF.

This clonotype came up once. A single base separates this from a much larger clone, so it may be a read error. The chain combines TRBV24-1 with TRBJ2-1; no reliable D call. The assigned J gene may be wrong: the sequence end matches TRBJ2-7 better. The CDR3 runs 16 residues. Germline assignment: CDR1 KGHDR and CDR2 SFDVKD. The DNA for the CDR3 is TGTGCCACCAGTGAGTATGGGTTTTTCTCCTACAATGAGCAGTACTTC. This translates into CATSEYGFFSYNEQYF.

The rearrangement links TRBV9 to TRBJ2-7, with D hard to call. From germline, CDR1 is SGDLS and CDR2 YYNGEE. Trimming left V 2 bases short and J 7 bases short, with 19 bases between. The CDR3 contains 15 residues. Here the CDR3 DNA reads TGTGCCAGCAGCGTGAAAGCGCCCTCCTACAATGAGCAGTACTTC. Translating it yields CASSVKAPSYNEQYF. Complete variable domain (other parts from reference TRBV9 and TRBJ2-7): DSGVTQTPKHLITATGQRVTLRCSPRSGDLSVYWYQQSLDQGLQFLIQYYNGEERAKGNILERFSAQQFPDLHSELNLSSLELGDSALYFCASSVKAPSYNEQYFGPGTRLTVT.

This clonotype was recorded a few times. The chain links TRBV5-1 to TRBJ2-3, with 10 positions matching TRBD2. Germline V gene data show CDR1 as SGHRS and CDR2 as YFSETQ. The CDR3 has 14 amino acids. Germline trimming cut 6 bases from V and 5 bases from J; bases unmatched to any gene: 6. The CDR3 DNA is TGCGCCAGCACGGCTAGCGGGGGAATAGATACGCAGTATTTT. Its translation: CASTASGGIDTQYF.

J is TRBJ2-7 and V is TRBV9; a weak D match, TRBD1 (6 bases). CDR3 length equals 15 residues. Germline-derived CDR1 and CDR2 are SGDLS and YYNGEE. Trimming stripped 1 base from V and 3 bases from J, with 14 bases between. The CDR3 DNA reads as TGTGCCAGCAGCGTAACCCCCCACAGGGACTACGAGCAGTACTTC. This encodes CASSVTPHRDYEQYF.

The CDR3 reads CASGKYQPQHF. CDR3 nucleotides: TGTGCCAGCGGAAAATATCAGCCCCAGCATTTT. The chain recombines TRBV6-2 or TRBV6-3 with TRBJ1-5; no definite D call. The germline CDR1 and CDR2 sequences are MNHEY and SVGEGT. With 8 bases removed from V and 5 bases from J, the gap between germline ends came to 7 bases. The CDR3 is 11 amino acids.

The chain combines TRBV11-2 with TRBJ2-7, with D perhaps TRBD2 (5 bases). This CDR3 comprises 15 residues. Trimming cost V 2 bases and J 3 bases, with 14 bases left between them. Germline V gene sequence: CDR1 SGHAT, CDR2 FQNNGV. CDR3 bases: TGTGCCAGCAGCTTACTCGGCGGGCGAAACTACGAGCAGTACTTC. It is translated as CASSLLGGRNYEQYF.

This clonotype was seen once. The rearrangement links TRBV6-6 to TRBJ2-2; 9 bases agree with TRBD2. CDR1 and CDR2 (germline): MNHNY, SVGAGI (reference sequence). Trimming removed 5 bases from V and 7 bases from J; junction bases left unmatched: 11. CDR3 size: 16 residues. In nucleotides, the CDR3 is TGTGCCAGCAGTGCGAATGTAGCGGGAGATGTCGGGGAGCTGTTTTTT. As protein: CASSANVAGDVGELFF.